The 20 T cell receptor beta chains given below trace back to one sample, sequenced in a study of blood T cell repertoires in COVID-19. Produced via immunoSEQ multiplex PCR; TCRdb's table is partial and in-frame only. This table has about 150,000 clones, around 89% appearing once. The specimen was peripheral blood. Receptors were obtained from a woman in her 40s with acute or convalescent COVID-19.

This clone was seen once. The chain joins TRBV6-5 to TRBJ2-1; tentatively, D is TRBD2 (6 bases). Trimming shortened V by 7 bases and J by 1 base, and 8 bases separated the two germline ends. The length of the CDR3 is 13 residues. From germline, CDR1 is MNHEY and CDR2 SVGAGI. The CDR3 sequence is CASKRVSYNEQFF. The CDR3 DNA follows: TGTGCCAGCAAGCGGGTATCCTACAATGAGCAGTTCTTC.

The rearrangement uses TRBV9 and TRBJ2-7; 9 bases agree with TRBD2. Germline V gives CDR1 SGDLS, CDR2 YYNGEE. V was pared by 7 bases and J by 3 bases, with 8 bases of the junction left unmatched. CDR3 length equals 14 residues. The CDR3 spells CASSTGLAGYEQYF. Here the CDR3 DNA reads TGTGCCAGCTCCACGGGACTAGCTGGCTACGAGCAGTACTTC.

V gene TRBV5-8 combines with J gene TRBJ2-1, with D possibly matching TRBD1 (7 bases). Germline values: CDR1 SGHTS, CDR2 YDEGEE. V was cut by 2 bases and J by 10 bases, with 16 bases left in between. This CDR3 has 14 amino acids. CDR3 nucleotides: TGTGCCAGCAGCTTCCAGGGGGGTCCAGTGGAGCAGTTCTTC. It is translated as CASSFQGGPVEQFF. The full variable domain, rest sourced from reference TRBV5-8 and TRBJ2-1, is EAGVTQSPTHLIKTRGQQATLRCSPISGHTSVYWYQQALGLGLQFLLWYDEGEERNRGNFPPRFSGRQFPNYSSELNVNALELEDSALYLCASSFQGGPVEQFFGPGTRLTVL.

This chain links TRBV30 with TRBJ1-5; 8 positions agree with TRBD1. V dropped 2 bases and J dropped 8; count of bases not matched to a gene: 5. This CDR3 contains 13 residues. The germline V gene encodes CDR1 GTSNPN and CDR2 SVGIG (reference sequence). CDR3 bases: TGTGCCTGGAGTAGGGACAGGCAGGAGCCCCAGCATTTT. Its protein product is CAWSRDRQEPQHF.

This sequence joins TRBV7-3 and TRBJ2-1; 7 bases fit TRBD2. Trimming took 6 bases from V and 4 from J; bases not matched to a gene: 6. The CDR3 covers 14 residues. Germline CDR1 is SGHTA and CDR2 is FQGTGA. Here the CDR3 reads CASRSLAAYNEQFF. The CDR3 nucleotides are TGTGCCAGCAGGTCTCTAGCGGCGTACAATGAGCAGTTCTTC.

The chain uses TRBV9 and TRBJ2-2; D uncertain. The V gene's germline CDR1 is SGDLS and CDR2 YYNGEE. CDR3 size: 13 residues. Deletions cut 0 bases from V and 7 bases from J, with 7 bases between. The CDR3 loop reads CASSVVGGGELFF. Here the CDR3 DNA reads TGTGCCAGCAGCGTAGTTGGCGGCGGGGAGCTGTTTTTT. Full variable domain (rest looked up from reference TRBV9 and TRBJ2-2): DSGVTQTPKHLITATGQRVTLRCSPRSGDLSVYWYQQSLDQGLQFLIQYYNGEERAKGNILERFSAQQFPDLHSELNLSSLELGDSALYFCASSVVGGGELFFGEGSRLTVL.

CDR3 bases: TGTGCCAGCAGCTTGGATAAGACGGGGGGGGTTCGAGAAAAACTGTTTTTT. This translates into CASSLDKTGGVREKLFF. This chain joins TRBV5-4 and TRBJ1-4, with D tentatively TRBD1 (5 bases). V lost 0 bases, J lost 8 bases, and 20 bases lay in between. Germline values: CDR1 SGHNT, CDR2 YYREEE (reference sequence). This CDR3 comprises 17 residues.

This clone showed up just once. This chain connects TRBV18 to TRBJ1-1; 7 nucleotides match TRBD1. The germline gives CDR1 KGHSH, CDR2 LQKENI. This CDR3 has 17 amino acids. V was pared by 1 base and J by 0 bases, with 8 bases of the junction left unmatched. This CDR3 reads CASSPRRGGGMNTEAFF. The CDR3, as DNA: TGTGCCAGCTCACCACGGCGAGGGGGCGGGATGAACACTGAAGCTTTCTTT.

The chain employs TRBV28 and TRBJ1-2; 8 bases match TRBD1. CDR1 is MDHEN and CDR2 is SYDVKM in the germline V gene. This CDR3 spans 13 amino acids. The trim removed 5 bases at V and 4 bases at J, leaving 3 bases unmatched. The CDR3 DNA reads TGTGCCAGCAGTCCAGGGGGCCGCTATGGCTACACCTTC. Encoded protein: CASSPGGRYGYTF.

V usage is TRBV3-1 (or the pseudogene TRBV3-2) and J usage is TRBJ2-7, with TRBD2 identical over 10 bases. Germline V gives CDR1 LGHDT, CDR2 YNNKEL (reference sequence). CDR3 length: 15 amino acids. The V and J ends lost 1 base and 4 bases, in that order; junction bases with no gene match: 4. In DNA, the CDR3 is TGTGCCAGCAGCCAAGTTCCAGCGGGAGGGTACGAGCAGTACTTC. This codes for CASSQVPAGGYEQYF.

This clone was recorded only once. The chain has TRBV2 and TRBJ1-6; a weak D match, TRBD1 (6 bases). Trimming removed 8 bases from V and 10 bases from J, with 12 bases in between. CDR1 is SNHLY and CDR2 is FYNNEI in the germline V gene. This CDR3 is built from 12 residues. The CDR3 region has the DNA TGTGCCAGCGGGCAGGGGAACTCACCCCTCCACTTT. It yields the protein CASGQGNSPLHF.

The chain employs TRBV11-1 and TRBJ2-7; no clear D gene. Trimming removed 1 base from V and 3 bases from J, with 10 bases in between. The CDR3 extends over 14 amino acids. Germline CDR1 and CDR2: SGHAT and FQDESV (reference sequence). For the CDR3, the DNA is TGTGCCAGCAGCTTAGGGTGGCAGGACTACGAGCAGTACTTC. Encoded protein: CASSLGWQDYEQYF.

The CDR3 protein is CASSLSTGQSNYGYTF. The CDR3 coding sequence is TGTGCCAGCAGTTTATCAACGGGACAAAGCAACTATGGCTACACCTTC. This chain links TRBV27 with TRBJ1-2; tentatively, D is TRBD1 (6 bases). The ends were cut back, 0 bases at V and 2 bases at J, with 13 bases in the middle. The CDR3 has 16 amino acids. Germline CDR1 MNHEY, CDR2 SMNVEV (reference sequence).

The rearrangement links TRBV2 to TRBJ1-3; D remains unclear. Germline V lookup: CDR1 SNHLY, CDR2 FYNNEI. This CDR3 has 17 amino acids. V lost 6 bases and J lost 0, with 18 bases in between. The CDR3 loop reads CASSGRLSLISGNTIYF. The DNA for the CDR3 is TGTGCCAGCAGCGGTCGCCTTTCTCTGATCTCTGGAAACACCATATATTTT.

The CDR3 region is CASSSFRTRDEQFF. CDR3 in DNA: TGTGCCAGCAGCTCCTTCCGGACTAGAGATGAGCAGTTCTTC. The chain joins TRBV11-3 to TRBJ2-1, with 7 bases identical to TRBD2. CDR3 length: 14 residues. Germline V gives CDR1 SGHNT, CDR2 YENEEA. J gave up 8 bases and V 4 bases, and 8 bases lay outside the gene matches.

J is TRBJ1-4 and V is TRBV12-3 or TRBV12-4; D remains ambiguous. The V end lost 2 bases, the J end lost 10 bases, and 11 bases lay between the germline ends. The CDR3 sequence is 13 residues long. The CDR3 DNA reads as TGTGCCAGCAGTTTAAGTTTGGCAACAAAACTGTTTTTT. Protein: CASSLSLATKLFF.

This chain uses TRBV5-1 with TRBJ2-5; weak D call: TRBD1 (6 bases). From germline, CDR1 is SGHRS and CDR2 YFSETQ. Deletions cut 2 bases from V and 1 base from J, with 18 bases between. CDR3 length: 17 amino acids. This CDR3 reads CASSFGDPGQPQETQYF. CDR3 nucleotides: TGCGCCAGCAGCTTCGGAGACCCGGGACAACCCCAAGAGACCCAGTACTTC.

V gene TRBV29-1 combines with J gene TRBJ1-2; 9 bases are a match to TRBD1. CDR1 SQVTM and CDR2 ANQGSEA come from the germline V gene. The CDR3 has 15 residues. Unmatched junction bases numbered 12, after V lost 6 bases and J lost 4 bases. The CDR3 sequence is CSVLGGDRAGYGYTF. The CDR3 coding sequence is TGCAGCGTCCTTGGGGGGGACAGGGCCGGCTATGGCTACACCTTC.

The chain recombines TRBV30 with TRBJ1-1; D ambiguous. This CDR3 has 13 amino acids. With 0 bases removed from V and 10 bases from J, the gap between germline ends came to 15 bases. Per germline, CDR1 GTSNPN and CDR2 SVGIG (reference sequence). The CDR3 DNA follows: TGTGCCTGGAGTGTGAGTGGTACGGGTGGAGCTTTCTTT. Protein product: CAWSVSGTGGAFF.

This clone was seen a single time. The CDR3 is CASSSRQATGTEAFF. The CDR3 coding sequence is TGTGCCAGCAGCAGTCGTCAGGCGACGGGGACTGAAGCTTTCTTT. The chain combines TRBV2 with TRBJ1-1, with D uncertain. The germline V gene encodes CDR1 SNHLY and CDR2 FYNNEI. The V and J ends lost 6 bases and 5 bases respectively, with 19 bases between them. This CDR3 is built from 15 residues.